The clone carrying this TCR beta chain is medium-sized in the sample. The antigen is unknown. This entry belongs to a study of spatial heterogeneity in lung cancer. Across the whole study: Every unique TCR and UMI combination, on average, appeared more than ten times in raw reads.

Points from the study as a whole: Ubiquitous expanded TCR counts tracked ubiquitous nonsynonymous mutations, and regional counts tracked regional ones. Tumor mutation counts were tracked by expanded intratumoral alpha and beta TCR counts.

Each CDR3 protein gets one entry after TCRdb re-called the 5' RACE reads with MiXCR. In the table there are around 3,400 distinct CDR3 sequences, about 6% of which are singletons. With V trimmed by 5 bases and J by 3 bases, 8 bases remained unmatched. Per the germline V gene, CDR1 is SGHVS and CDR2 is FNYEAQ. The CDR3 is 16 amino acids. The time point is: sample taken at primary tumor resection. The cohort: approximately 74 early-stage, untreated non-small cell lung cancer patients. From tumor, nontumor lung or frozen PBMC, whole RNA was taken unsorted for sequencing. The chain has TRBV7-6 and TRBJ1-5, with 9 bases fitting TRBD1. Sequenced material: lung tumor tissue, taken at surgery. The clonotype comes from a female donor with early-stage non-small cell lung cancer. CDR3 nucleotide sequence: TGTGCCAGCAGCCCAATGACAGGGGGATACAATCAGCCCCAGCATTTT. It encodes CASSPMTGGYNQPQHF. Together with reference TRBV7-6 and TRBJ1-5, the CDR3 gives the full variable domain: GAGVSQSPRYKVTKRGQDVALRCDPISGHVSLYWYRQALGQGPEFLTYFNYEAQQDKSGLPNDRFSAERPEGSISTLTIQRTEQRDSAMYRCASSPMTGGYNQPQHFGDGTRLSIL.